This TCR beta chain was found in a study of T-cell memory formation after mild COVID-19. Findings of the study overall: The CD4+ clones that contracted clustered mainly within CM and EM, and the CD8+ clones concentrated in EMRA.

Trimming took 3 bases from V and 9 from J; bases not matched to a gene: 9. Looked up from germline, CDR1 is SGDLS and CDR2 is YYNGEE. This CDR3 region has 14 residues. The authors produced TCR alpha and TCR beta cDNA libraries with sample barcodes and UMIs by 5'RACE using constant-segment primers. TCRdb reprocessed the 5' RACE reads via MiXCR and lists one record per CDR3 protein. This sample carries about 290,000 distinct CDR3 sequences, roughly 15% of them seen once, and the ten largest clones take roughly 23%. A remark on this clonotype: The antigen remains unidentified.

The sequenced sample consisted of PBMCs or a T cell subset sorted from them (not recorded which). The chain has TRBV9 and TRBJ2-1; 7 positions agree with TRBD2. This TCR was recovered from a man younger than 35 who had mild COVID-19 (a few samples of this study predate the infection). Cell type and time point are not known. CDR3 coding DNA: TGTGCCAGCAGCGCGGGGGGACTGGGTTCTGAGCAGTTCTTC. It is translated as CASSAGGLGSEQFF.